These 24 T cell receptor beta chains were sequenced from one sample in a study of circulating and synovial CD4+ cells in juvenile arthritis. The assay was immunoSEQ multiplex PCR, and TCRdb's table has in-frame clones only and misses some. Counted here are approximately 35,000 clones, over 90% occurring once; the ten biggest clones make up 0.15% to 0.2%. Sequencing was performed on CD4+ T cells from blood. These receptors came from a human donor with juvenile idiopathic arthritis.

The V gene is TRBV4-2, the J gene TRBJ2-3; TRBD1 agrees at 9 bases. The CDR3 totals 17 residues. J gave up 0 bases and V 3 bases, and 7 bases lay outside the gene matches. Germline lookup yields CDR1 LGHNA and CDR2 YNFKEQ. The CDR3 loop reads CASSHQTGGKSTDTQYF. The CDR3, as DNA: TGTGCCAGCAGCCACCAGACAGGGGGGAAGAGCACAGATACGCAGTATTTT.

The genes are TRBV5-6 and TRBJ2-7; TRBD1 matches 8 bases. V shed 4 bases, J shed 5 bases, and the junction held 8 bases outside the gene matches. Germline CDR1 SGHDT, CDR2 YYEEEE. The CDR3 is 14 amino acids. CDR3 residues: CASSTGQGRDEQYF. The DNA for the CDR3 is TGTGCCAGCAGCACAGGACAGGGAAGAGACGAGCAGTACTTC.

The genes are TRBV6-5 and TRBJ1-2; 10 bases match TRBD1. There are 13 residues in the CDR3. Germline loops: CDR1 MNHEY, CDR2 SVGAGI. V was clipped by 7 bases and J by 7 bases; unmatched bases: 6. The DNA of the CDR3 is TGTGCCAGCACCAGACAGGGGGCTGCTGGCTACACCTTC. Translating gives CASTRQGAAGYTF.

The chain employs TRBV7-9 and TRBJ1-1; possibly TRBD1 for D (5 bases). V was cut by 5 bases and J by 0 bases, with 16 bases left in between. The CDR3 is made up of 16 amino acids. The germline gives CDR1 SEHNR, CDR2 FQNEAQ (reference sequence). The CDR3 region is CASSERSLGLNTEAFF. As DNA, the CDR3 is TGTGCCAGCAGCGAAAGGTCCTTGGGGCTGAACACTGAAGCTTTCTTT. Looking up the rest from reference TRBV7-9 and TRBJ1-1 gives the full variable domain: DTGVSQNPRHKITKRGQNVTFRCDPISEHNRLYWYRQTLGQGPEFLTYFQNEAQLEKSRLLSDRFSAERPKGSFSTLEIQRTEQGDSAMYLCASSERSLGLNTEAFFGQGTRLTVV.

The chain is built from TRBV28 and TRBJ1-5, with no clear D. Trimming left V 6 bases short and J 9 bases short, with 12 bases between. The CDR3 is made up of 12 amino acids. CDR1 is MDHEN, CDR2 SYDVKM, per germline. The CDR3 sequence: CASSVPSVPQHF. DNA of the CDR3: TGTGCCAGCAGCGTCCCTTCCGTGCCCCAGCATTTT. The full variable domain, with the rest looked up from reference TRBV28 and TRBJ1-5, is DVKVTQSSRYLVKRTGEKVFLECVQDMDHENMFWYRQDPGLGLRLIYFSYDVKMKEKGDIPEGYSVSREKKERFSLILESASTNQTSMYLCASSVPSVPQHFGDGTRLSIL.

The rearrangement uses TRBV28 and TRBJ2-3, with 10 bases fitting TRBD2. The V gene end was trimmed by 1 base and the J gene end by 0 bases; junction bases not matched to a gene: 4. Germline V lookup: CDR1 MDHEN, CDR2 SYDVKM. This CDR3 spans 17 amino acids. The CDR3 DNA follows: TGTGCCAGCAGTTTATTAGCTAGCGGGGGTAGCACAGATACGCAGTATTTT. Its translation is CASSLLASGGSTDTQYF. Drawing the rest from reference TRBV28 and TRBJ2-3, the complete variable domain is DVKVTQSSRYLVKRTGEKVFLECVQDMDHENMFWYRQDPGLGLRLIYFSYDVKMKEKGDIPEGYSVSREKKERFSLILESASTNQTSMYLCASSLLASGGSTDTQYFGPGTRLTVL.

The V and J genes are TRBV4-2 and TRBJ2-7, with 7 bases fitting TRBD1. Per germline, CDR1 LGHNA and CDR2 YNFKEQ. V shed 1 base and J 4 bases; nucleotides not matched to a gene: 7. CDR3 length: 15 amino acids. DNA of the CDR3: TGTGCCAGCAGCCAAGCCCGGACAGGTTTTTACGAGCAGTACTTC. Translated, it gives CASSQARTGFYEQYF.

V gene TRBV6-5 combines with J gene TRBJ1-2, with TRBD1 as a possible D gene (5 bases). Trimming removed 2 bases at V and 8 bases at J, with 12 bases between. The CDR3 has 13 residues. Germline CDR1 reads MNHEY; CDR2 reads SVGAGI. CDR3 loop: CASSYRDSGGYTF. The DNA for the CDR3 is TGTGCCAGCAGTTACCGGGACTCGGGAGGCTACACCTTC.

This chain connects TRBV28 to TRBJ1-1; 7 positions agree with TRBD1. The CDR3 totals 12 residues. The V and J ends lost 6 bases and 8 bases, in that order; junction bases with no gene match: 6. Looked up from germline, CDR1 is MDHEN and CDR2 is SYDVKM. CDR3 in amino acids: CASRLDRAEAFF. CDR3 in DNA: TGTGCCAGCAGACTTGACAGGGCCGAAGCTTTCTTT. Filled out from reference TRBV28 and TRBJ1-1, the complete variable domain reads DVKVTQSSRYLVKRTGEKVFLECVQDMDHENMFWYRQDPGLGLRLIYFSYDVKMKEKGDIPEGYSVSREKKERFSLILESASTNQTSMYLCASRLDRAEAFFGQGTRLTVV.

This chain connects TRBV5-1 to TRBJ2-7; TRBD2 agrees at 10 bases. J gave up 2 bases and V 5 bases, and 1 base lay outside the gene matches. The CDR3 loop spans 13 amino acids. Germline lookup yields CDR1 SGHRS and CDR2 YFSETQ. The CDR3 loop reads CASRLAGAYEQYF. As DNA, the CDR3 is TGCGCCAGCAGGCTAGCGGGAGCCTACGAGCAGTACTTC. The full variable domain, in which reference TRBV5-1 and TRBJ2-7 provide the parts outside the CDR3, is KAGVTQTPRYLIKTRGQQVTLSCSPISGHRSVSWYQQTPGQGLQFLFEYFSETQRNKGNFPGRFSGRQFSNSRSEMNVSTLELGDSALYLCASRLAGAYEQYFGPGTRLTVT.

The V call is TRBV6-6, the J call TRBJ2-1, with D perhaps TRBD2 (6 bases). Looked up from germline, CDR1 is MNHNY and CDR2 is SVGAGI (reference sequence). V gave up 1 base and J gave up 6 bases, with 13 bases separating them. The CDR3 loop spans 15 amino acids. The CDR3 sequence is CASSYLQRDSNEQFF. The CDR3 region has the DNA TGTGCCAGCAGTTACTTGCAAAGGGACTCCAATGAGCAGTTCTTC.

The chain uses TRBV7-3 and TRBJ2-7; maybe TRBD2 (5 bases). CDR1 SGHTA and CDR2 FQGTGA come from the germline V gene. V gave up 1 base and J gave up 3 bases, with 7 bases separating them. The CDR3 has 13 amino acids. CDR3 loop: CASSLSRDYEQYF. CDR3 sequence (DNA): TGTGCCAGCAGCTTAAGCCGGGACTACGAGCAGTACTTC.

This chain connects TRBV5-1 to TRBJ2-7; D perhaps matches TRBD1 (6 bases). The germline V gene has CDR1 SGHRS and CDR2 YFSETQ. The V and J ends lost 0 bases and 2 bases respectively, with 9 bases between them. The CDR3 has 14 amino acids. The CDR3 here is CASSLDGTPYEQYF. In DNA form, the CDR3 reads TGCGCCAGCAGCTTGGACGGGACACCCTACGAGCAGTACTTC.

The CDR3 loop is CASNHIAKGTSGRGPSNEQFF. CDR3 coding DNA: TGTGCCAGCAACCATATAGCGAAAGGGACTAGCGGGAGGGGCCCTTCCAATGAGCAGTTCTTC. The V and J genes are TRBV4-2 and TRBJ2-1; 16 bases align to TRBD2. The junction had 21 bases not matched to a gene; V was cut back by 7 bases and J by 6 bases. This CDR3 has 21 amino acids. Per germline, CDR1 LGHNA and CDR2 YNFKEQ.

V usage is TRBV5-4 and J usage is TRBJ2-3; a possible D gene is TRBD2 (5 bases). Between the trimmed V and J ends, which lost 0 bases and 11 bases, there was a span of 16 bases. Germline CDR1 SGHNT, CDR2 YYREEE (reference sequence). This CDR3 is 14 amino acids long. CDR3 amino acids: CASSLGSDASRQYF. CDR3 DNA sequence: TGTGCCAGCAGCTTGGGTAGCGACGCCTCAAGGCAGTATTTT.

This clone has a single count. The V and J genes are TRBV28 and TRBJ2-7; 7 bases align to TRBD2. The V gene end was trimmed by 11 bases and the J gene end by 2 bases; junction bases not matched to a gene: 15. Germline CDR1 MDHEN, CDR2 SYDVKM. This CDR3 has 15 amino acids. This chain's CDR3 is CARCWMAGDPYEQYF. For the CDR3, the DNA is TGTGCCCGCTGCTGGATGGCGGGGGACCCCTACGAGCAGTACTTC. The variable domain in full, completed from reference TRBV28 and TRBJ2-7, reads DVKVTQSSRYLVKRTGEKVFLECVQDMDHENMFWYRQDPGLGLRLIYFSYDVKMKEKGDIPEGYSVSREKKERFSLILESASTNQTSMYLCARCWMAGDPYEQYFGPGTRLTVT.

This rearrangement joins TRBV19 to TRBJ1-1, with D possibly being TRBD1 (5 bases). The germline V and J ends were trimmed by 4 bases and 3 bases, with 12 bases remaining between them. The CDR3 consists of 14 residues. Germline V gene lookup returns CDR1 LNHDA and CDR2 SQIVND (reference sequence). CDR3 residues: CASSTRTGYTEAFF. CDR3 DNA: TGTGCCAGTAGTACCCGAACAGGCTACACTGAAGCTTTCTTT.

This clone was seen a single time. V usage is TRBV15 and J usage is TRBJ2-3; TRBD2 matches at 8 bases. The CDR3 loop spans 14 amino acids. Germline loops: CDR1 LNHNV, CDR2 YYDKDF (reference sequence). V lost 8 bases to trimming and J lost 2 bases; unmatched junction nucleotides: 6. The CDR3 is CATGSGRTTDTQYF. Here the CDR3 DNA reads TGTGCCACCGGGAGCGGGAGAACCACAGATACGCAGTATTTT.

The genes are TRBV5-4 and TRBJ2-5, with D maybe TRBD2 (7 bases). The length of the CDR3 is 15 residues. V lost 5 bases and J 6 bases, leaving 20 bases between the germline ends. CDR1 and CDR2 (germline): SGHNT, YYREEE (reference sequence). CDR3 residues: CASSSQGGISQTQYF. The DNA of the CDR3 is TGTGCCAGCAGTTCACAGGGAGGGATATCTCAGACCCAGTACTTC.

The chain recombines TRBV7-3 with TRBJ2-3, with 8 positions matching TRBD2. Germline V gene lookup returns CDR1 SGHTA and CDR2 FQGTGA. After removal of 5 bases from V and 1 base from J, the junction contained 5 bases not matched to a gene. The CDR3 consists of 15 residues. CDR3 coding DNA: TGTGCCAGCAGCCCACTAGCGGTCCGCACAGATACGCAGTATTTT. It yields the protein CASSPLAVRTDTQYF.

The chain uses TRBV19 and TRBJ1-2, with unresolved D. This CDR3 is 13 amino acids long. V lost 5 bases, J lost 8 bases, and 15 bases lay in between. Germline V gives CDR1 LNHDA, CDR2 SQIVND (reference sequence). The CDR3, as DNA: TGTGCCAGTAGTCGGACTTCAACGGGGGGCTACACCTTC. Translated: CASSRTSTGGYTF. Based on the CDR3 plus reference TRBV19 and TRBJ1-2, the full variable domain is DGGITQSPKYLFRKEGQNVTLSCEQNLNHDAMYWYRQDPGQGLRLIYYSQIVNDFQKGDIAEGYSVSREKKESFPLTVTSAQKNPTAFYLCASSRTSTGGYTFGSGTRLTVV.

The chain joins TRBV28 to TRBJ1-5; weak D call: TRBD1 (5 bases). The CDR3 has 14 amino acids. The V end was cut by 3 bases, the J end by 9 bases, with 15 bases between. CDR1 and CDR2 (germline): MDHEN, SYDVKM. DNA for the CDR3: TGTGCCAGCAGTTTTGGGCAGGGAAAGGGGCCCCAGCATTTT. Protein sequence: CASSFGQGKGPQHF.

This clone came up once. The genes are TRBV30 and TRBJ2-3; tentatively, D is TRBD1 (6 bases). Trimming removed 6 bases from V and 2 bases from J, with 39 bases in between. Looked up from germline, CDR1 is GTSNPN and CDR2 is SVGIG (reference sequence). The CDR3 sequence is 22 residues long. CDR3 region: CACLLRPRSVGAWRENTDTQYF. The CDR3 region has the DNA TGTGCCTGCCTCCTTCGTCCGAGATCAGTGGGGGCTTGGCGAGAGAACACAGATACGCAGTATTTT.

CDR3 DNA sequence: TGTGCCAGCAGCCAAGGGTCAGGGGGAACCACTAATGAAAAACTGTTTTTT. Its translation is CASSQGSGGTTNEKLFF. The chain recombines TRBV4-2 with TRBJ1-4; 7 bases align to TRBD1. This CDR3 spans 17 amino acids. Germline V lookup: CDR1 LGHNA, CDR2 YNFKEQ. V gave up 1 base and J gave up 2 bases; unmatched junction bases: 7.